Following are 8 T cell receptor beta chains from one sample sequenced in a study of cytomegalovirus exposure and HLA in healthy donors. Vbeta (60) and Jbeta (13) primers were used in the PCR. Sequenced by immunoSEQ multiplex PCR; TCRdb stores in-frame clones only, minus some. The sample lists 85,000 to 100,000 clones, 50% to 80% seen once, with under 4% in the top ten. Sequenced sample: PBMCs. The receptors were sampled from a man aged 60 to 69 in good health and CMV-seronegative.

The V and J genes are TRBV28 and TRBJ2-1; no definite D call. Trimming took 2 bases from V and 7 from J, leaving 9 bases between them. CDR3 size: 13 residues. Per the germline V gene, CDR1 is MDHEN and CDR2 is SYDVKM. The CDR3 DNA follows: TGTGCCAGCAGTTTAATGTCGGGTAATGAGCAGTTCTTC. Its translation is CASSLMSGNEQFF.

The CDR3 sequence is CASSQQGGSYGYTF. The CDR3 bases are TGTGCCAGCAGCCAACAGGGTGGGTCCTATGGCTACACCTTC. The chain uses TRBV27 and TRBJ1-2; D might be TRBD1 (6 bases). The CDR3 totals 14 residues. V was clipped by 6 bases and J by 4 bases, with 15 bases between them. Germline assignment: CDR1 MNHEY and CDR2 SMNVEV (reference sequence).

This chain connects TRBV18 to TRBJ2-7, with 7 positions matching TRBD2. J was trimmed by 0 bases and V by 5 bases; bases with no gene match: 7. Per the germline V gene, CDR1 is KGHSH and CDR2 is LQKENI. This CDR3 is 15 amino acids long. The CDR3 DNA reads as TGTGCCAGCTCAGACCGAGGGACTAACTCCTACGAGCAGTACTTC. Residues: CASSDRGTNSYEQYF.

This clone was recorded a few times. The DNA for the CDR3 is TGTGCCAGCACCAGACCCGGGTTGGGGGGAGCTTTCTTT. Translated, it gives CASTRPGLGGAFF. The chain couples TRBV5-6 to TRBJ1-1, with TRBD1 as a possible D gene (5 bases). Per the germline V gene, CDR1 is SGHDT and CDR2 is YYEEEE. V shed 6 bases and J shed 10 bases, with 19 bases lying between them. CDR3 length equals 13 residues.

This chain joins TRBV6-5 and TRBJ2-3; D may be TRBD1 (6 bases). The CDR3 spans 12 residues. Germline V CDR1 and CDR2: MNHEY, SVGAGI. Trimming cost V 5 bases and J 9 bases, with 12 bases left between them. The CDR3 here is CASSQGQSTQYF. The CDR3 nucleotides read TGTGCCAGCAGTCAAGGACAGTCAACGCAGTATTTT.

The CDR3 loop reads CAWSDRGHYEQYF. The CDR3, as DNA: TGTGCCTGGAGTGACAGGGGGCACTACGAGCAGTACTTC. The chain has TRBV30 and TRBJ2-7; 9 bases fit TRBD1. Germline lookup yields CDR1 GTSNPN and CDR2 SVGIG (reference sequence). The CDR3 has 13 amino acids. V shed 1 base, J shed 3 bases, and the junction held 1 base outside the gene matches.

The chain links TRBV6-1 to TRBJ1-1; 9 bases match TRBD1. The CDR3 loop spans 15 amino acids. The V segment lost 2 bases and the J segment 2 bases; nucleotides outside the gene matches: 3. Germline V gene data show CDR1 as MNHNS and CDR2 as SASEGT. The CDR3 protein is CASSESGQGNTEAFF. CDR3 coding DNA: TGTGCCAGCAGTGAATCGGGACAGGGAAACACTGAAGCTTTCTTT.

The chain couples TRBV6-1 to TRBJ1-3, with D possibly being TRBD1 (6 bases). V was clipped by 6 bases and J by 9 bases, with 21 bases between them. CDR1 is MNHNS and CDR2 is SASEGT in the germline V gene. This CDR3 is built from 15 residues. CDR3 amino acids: CASSKGTSAGRTIYF. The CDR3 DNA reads TGTGCCAGCAGCAAAGGGACATCCGCCGGTCGCACCATATATTTT.